One and the same sample provided the 19 T cell receptor beta chains below, sequenced in a study of T cells after yellow fever vaccination. TCRdb independently ran MiXCR on the 5' RACE reads; one entry per CDR3 protein. The sample lists about 140,000 distinct CDR3 sequences, approximately 7.7% occurring once. Source: CD4+ T cells sorted from PBMCs, taken 5 days after the yellow fever booster vaccination. The receptors come from a man aged 25 to 45 who received the YFV17D yellow fever vaccine.

This clonotype was recorded many times. V usage is TRBV4-3 and J usage is TRBJ2-1, with 11 nucleotides matching TRBD2. Germline CDR1 is LGHNA and CDR2 is YSLEER. J lost 7 bases, V lost 0 bases, and 8 bases had no gene match. The CDR3 runs to 17 residues. Here the CDR3 reads CASSQDLPSGRRNEQFF. DNA of the CDR3: TGCGCCAGCAGCCAAGATCTCCCTAGCGGGAGGAGAAATGAGCAGTTCTTC.

With regard to this clonotype: Possible read error: a much larger clone is one base away. The chain uses TRBV7-2 and TRBJ2-5; either TRBD1 or TRBD2 may fit D (5 bases each). The CDR3 runs 15 residues. The germline gives CDR1 SGHTA, CDR2 FQGNSA. CDR3 loop: CASSFGDRIQKTQYF. Here the CDR3 DNA reads TGTGCCAGCAGCTTTGGGGACCGGATCCAAAAGACCCAGTACTTC.

In its sample, this clonotype was seen many times. The chain is built from TRBV7-9 and TRBJ2-3; no firm D call. V dropped 2 bases and J dropped 0 bases, with 6 bases sitting between them. In germline, CDR1 is SEHNR, CDR2 FQNEAQ (reference sequence). The CDR3 has 14 amino acids. The CDR3 reads CASSLSLSTDTQYF. CDR3 nucleotides: TGTGCCAGCAGCTTATCCCTAAGCACAGATACGCAGTATTTT.

This clonotype was seen many times. This chain joins TRBV3-1 and TRBJ1-5; 8 bases agree with TRBD1. The J segment lost 3 bases and the V segment lost 8 bases, leaving 12 bases of the junction unmatched. Germline V gene sequence: CDR1 LGHDT, CDR2 YNNKEL (reference sequence). This CDR3 comprises 16 residues. The CDR3 is CASSAGTGGSNQPQHF. The CDR3 region has the DNA TGTGCCAGCTCAGCCGGGACAGGTGGGTCCAATCAGCCCCAGCATTTT.

This clonotype was seen many times. The J gene is TRBJ2-7, the V gene TRBV6-2 or TRBV6-3, with 7 bases aligning to TRBD1. The V gene's germline CDR1 is MNHEY and CDR2 SVGEGT. This CDR3 has 13 amino acids. V lost 4 bases and J lost 3; bases outside the gene matches: 3. The CDR3 region is CASSSWTGYEQYF. The CDR3 nucleotides read TGTGCCAGCAGTTCCTGGACAGGCTACGAGCAGTACTTC.

This clonotype occurred many times. This rearrangement joins TRBV25-1 to TRBJ1-2; D is unresolved. Germline values: CDR1 MGHDK, CDR2 SYGVNS. V lost 1 base and J lost 5, with 5 bases in between. This CDR3 spans 12 amino acids. In DNA, the CDR3 is TGTGCCAGCAGTGAATCATCGTATGGCTACACCTTC. Its protein product is CASSESSYGYTF.

This clonotype was observed at least ten times. The rearrangement joins TRBV11-1 to TRBJ2-1; TRBD2 matches 8 bases. Germline assignment: CDR1 SGHAT and CDR2 FQDESV (reference sequence). The CDR3 has 13 amino acids. V shed 6 bases, J shed 6 bases, and the junction held 4 bases outside the gene matches. The CDR3: CASRDGRANEQFF. As DNA, the CDR3 is TGTGCCAGCAGGGACGGGAGGGCCAATGAGCAGTTCTTC.

This clonotype was detected ten times or more. The V gene is TRBV10-3, the J gene TRBJ1-5; D remains ambiguous. V was cut by 4 bases and J by 4 bases, with 8 bases left in between. Germline V gene lookup returns CDR1 ENHRY and CDR2 SYGVKD. The CDR3 is 13 residues long. CDR3 in amino acids: CAISAQPNQPQHF. In DNA, the CDR3 is TGTGCCATCAGTGCACAGCCGAATCAGCCCCAGCATTTT.

J is TRBJ2-2 and V is TRBV18, with 9 bases lining up with TRBD1. V gave up 0 bases and J gave up 6 bases; unmatched junction bases: 8. The germline V gene encodes CDR1 KGHSH and CDR2 LQKENI. This CDR3 has 17 amino acids. This CDR3 reads CASSPPLQGAYAGELFF. CDR3 bases: TGTGCCAGCTCACCACCGCTACAGGGGGCGTACGCCGGGGAGCTGTTTTTT.

Only a few counts were recorded for this clonotype. The chain has TRBV11-2 and TRBJ2-7; D is ambiguous. Germline V gene sequence: CDR1 SGHAT, CDR2 FQNNGV. The CDR3 extends over 13 amino acids. V lost 2 bases to trimming and J lost 2 bases, with 7 bases between them. CDR3 DNA sequence: TGTGCCAGCAGCTTATACGTAGCCTACGAGCAGTACTTC. Protein product: CASSLYVAYEQYF.

This clonotype was recorded many times. The chain couples TRBV7-2 to TRBJ1-1; tentative D call: TRBD1 (5 bases). The ends were cut back, 5 bases at V and 0 bases at J, with 16 bases in the middle. CDR1 SGHTA and CDR2 FQGNSA come from the germline V gene. The CDR3 covers 16 residues. CDR3 sequence reads: CASSPIGQILNTEAFF. CDR3 DNA: TGTGCCAGCAGCCCTATCGGACAAATTCTGAACACTGAAGCTTTCTTT.

This clonotype has a count of ten or more. The chain has TRBV19 and TRBJ2-3; D uncertain. Germline CDR1 and CDR2: LNHDA and SQIVND (reference sequence). The CDR3 loop spans 13 amino acids. The V end was cut by 5 bases, the J end by 1 base, with 7 bases between. The CDR3 DNA is TGTGCCAGTAGTCAAGCTCGCACAGATACGCAGTATTTT. This encodes CASSQARTDTQYF.

This clonotype has a count of ten or more. The chain carries TRBV7-2 and TRBJ2-1; D is unclear. CDR3 size: 15 residues. Trimming cost V 3 bases and J 4 bases, with 13 bases left between them. The germline V gene has CDR1 SGHTA and CDR2 FQGNSA. The CDR3 spells CASSFGPGVYNEQFF. The CDR3 DNA follows: TGTGCCAGCAGCTTTGGCCCCGGAGTGTACAATGAGCAGTTCTTC.

In this sample, this clonotype turned up a few times. This chain connects TRBV7-9 to TRBJ2-5; D remains ambiguous. This CDR3 is built from 13 residues. Germline values: CDR1 SEHNR, CDR2 FQNEAQ (reference sequence). Trimming pared 1 base from V and 2 bases from J, leaving 5 bases between. The CDR3, as DNA: TGTGCCAGCAGCTTAGGATGGCAAGAGACCCAGTACTTC. Amino acids: CASSLGWQETQYF.

The genes are TRBV20-1 and TRBJ2-1; 9 nucleotides match TRBD2. The CDR3 runs to 15 residues. Germline loops: CDR1 DFQATT, CDR2 SNEGSKA (reference sequence). The V segment lost 5 bases and the J segment 8 bases; nucleotides outside the gene matches: 13. CDR3 bases: TGCAGTGCTCGGAGGGCGGGAGGGCCCTCGTATGAGCAGTTCTTC. Residues: CSARRAGGPSYEQFF.

The gene calls are TRBV4-2 and TRBJ2-1, with a possible D match to TRBD2 (5 bases). CDR1 and CDR2 from the germline V gene are LGHNA and YNFKEQ. The germline V and J ends were trimmed by 4 bases and 2 bases, with 21 bases remaining between them. The CDR3 length is 18 residues. For the CDR3, the DNA is TGTGCCAGCAGCCGAGGGTCCCGGTTGAACTTAACCTACAATGAGCAGTTCTTC. Translating gives CASSRGSRLNLTYNEQFF.

In this sample, this clonotype turned up many times. The CDR3 reads CASSQDWAGGYNEQFF. CDR3 DNA sequence: TGCGCCAGCAGCCAAGACTGGGCGGGAGGGTACAATGAGCAGTTCTTC. The genes are TRBV4-3 and TRBJ2-1, with 9 bases lining up with TRBD2. J was trimmed by 4 bases and V by 0 bases; bases with no gene match: 4. This CDR3 is built from 16 residues. Germline V gene data show CDR1 as LGHNA and CDR2 as YSLEER.

At least ten counts were recorded for this clonotype. V usage is TRBV3-1 and J usage is TRBJ2-3, with D possibly being TRBD2 (5 bases). The ends were cut back, 1 base at V and 4 bases at J, with 12 bases in the middle. Germline V gene data show CDR1 as LGHDT and CDR2 as YNNKEL (reference sequence). The CDR3 spans 15 residues. As DNA, the CDR3 is TGTGCCAGCAGCCAAGTCACCCGAGGGTCAGATACGCAGTATTTT. Amino acid sequence: CASSQVTRGSDTQYF.

Ten or more counts support this clonotype. The chain couples TRBV6-5 to TRBJ2-2; tentatively, D is TRBD2 (5 bases). Per the germline V gene, CDR1 is MNHEY and CDR2 is SVGAGI. The CDR3 is 15 amino acids. V lost 8 bases to trimming and J lost 9 bases, with 22 bases between them. The CDR3 protein is CASGPRRSMTRELFF. CDR3 coding DNA: TGTGCCAGCGGCCCTAGGAGGTCCATGACCAGGGAGCTGTTTTTT.